The 18 T cell receptor beta chains presented below share a single source sample, sequenced in a study of T cell responses to AZD1222 COVID-19 vaccine. Libraries were prepared by immunoSEQ multiplex PCR; TCRdb keeps only in-frame clonotypes and omits some of them. Of 150,000 to 200,000 clones listed, around 88% are singletons. The material sequenced was peripheral blood, taken 28 days after the second AZD1222 dose. The receptors shown here come from an adult who received the AZD1222 COVID-19 vaccine.

The rearrangement uses TRBV4-3 and TRBJ1-2, with D hard to call. The CDR3 consists of 13 residues. The V end lost 0 bases, the J end lost 4 bases, and 6 bases lay between the germline ends. Germline CDR1 is LGHNA and CDR2 is YSLEER. CDR3 loop: CASSQEGGYGYTF. The CDR3 DNA is TGCGCCAGCAGCCAAGAGGGTGGCTATGGCTACACCTTC.

The J gene is TRBJ2-1, the V gene TRBV2, with 7 bases matching TRBD2. This CDR3 region has 15 residues. Germline trimming cut 1 base from V and 4 bases from J; bases unmatched to any gene: 4. CDR1 and CDR2 (germline): SNHLY, FYNNEI. The chain's CDR3 is CASSEVLAAYNEQFF. The CDR3 nucleotides read TGTGCCAGCAGTGAAGTGCTAGCGGCTTACAATGAGCAGTTCTTC.

The V gene is TRBV11-2, the J gene TRBJ1-2; D unresolved. The CDR3 is made up of 13 amino acids. Germline CDR1 is SGHAT and CDR2 is FQNNGV. The V end was cut by 5 bases, the J end by 3 bases, with 10 bases between. CDR3 amino acids: CASSRRTDYGYTF. The CDR3, as DNA: TGTGCCAGCAGCCGACGGACGGACTATGGCTACACCTTC.

The chain is built from TRBV7-2 and TRBJ2-5; 9 bases are shared with TRBD1. Germline CDR1 is SGHTA and CDR2 is FQGNSA. This CDR3 comprises 15 residues. V shed 2 bases, J shed 1 base, and the junction held 2 bases outside the gene matches. CDR3 DNA: TGTGCCAGCAGCTTACCGGGACAGGGCCAAGAGACCCAGTACTTC. It specifies CASSLPGQGQETQYF.

The chain couples TRBV10-3 to TRBJ1-4, with a tentative D call TRBD1 (6 bases). CDR3 length: 15 amino acids. Germline CDR1 reads ENHRY; CDR2 reads SYGVKD. Deletions cut 10 bases from V and 8 bases from J, with 23 bases between. CDR3 nucleotide sequence: TGTGCCAGTAGACCCACCAGGGGTCCAGGGGAAAAACTGTTTTTT. Protein: CASRPTRGPGEKLFF.

The count of this clone is one. The chain is built from TRBV29-1 and TRBJ2-1, with D possibly TRBD2 on 7 matching bases. Trimming removed 6 bases from V and 7 bases from J, with 16 bases in between. Germline CDR1 SQVTM, CDR2 ANQGSEA. The CDR3 totals 13 residues. The CDR3 DNA is TGCAGCGTAGGGGGGGCCCGTGGGAATGAGCAGTTCTTC. Its protein is CSVGGARGNEQFF.

This chain connects TRBV5-5 to TRBJ1-4; tentatively, D is TRBD1 (6 bases). Per germline, CDR1 SGHKS and CDR2 YYEKEE (reference sequence). V was clipped by 0 bases and J by 6 bases, with 12 bases between them. The CDR3 length is 15 residues. The CDR3 here is CASSLGGEGDEKLFF. The CDR3, as DNA: TGTGCCAGCAGCTTGGGCGGAGAGGGGGATGAAAAACTGTTTTTT. The variable domain in full, completed from reference TRBV5-5 and TRBJ1-4, reads DAGVTQSPTHLIKTRGQQVTLRCSPISGHKSVSWYQQVLGQGPQFIFQYYEKEERGRGNFPDRFSARQFPNYSSELNVNALLLGDSALYLCASSLGGEGDEKLFFGSGTQLSVL.

The chain joins TRBV18 to TRBJ2-4; D call uncertain. V was clipped by 5 bases and J by 5 bases, with 19 bases between them. Germline-derived CDR1 and CDR2 are KGHSH and LQKENI. This CDR3 region has 16 residues. The CDR3 nucleotides are TGTGCCAGCTCATTGCCGGGCCGTTATGTAGAAAACATTCAGTACTTC. Translation gives CASSLPGRYVENIQYF.

The chain couples TRBV27 to TRBJ2-1; 9 bases are shared with TRBD1. V dropped 3 bases and J dropped 3; count of bases not matched to a gene: 9. Germline loops: CDR1 MNHEY, CDR2 SMNVEV (reference sequence). The length of the CDR3 is 17 residues. The CDR3 coding sequence is TGTGCCAGCAGTTTCCTCCCGAGGACAGGGGACTACAATGAGCAGTTCTTC. Protein: CASSFLPRTGDYNEQFF.

The J gene is TRBJ2-3, the V gene TRBV7-2; 10 positions match TRBD2. CDR1 and CDR2 from the germline V gene are SGHTA and FQGNSA. CDR3 length: 14 amino acids. After removal of 5 bases from V and 4 bases from J, the junction contained 3 bases not matched to a gene. The CDR3 DNA reads TGTGCCAGCAGCATCAGCGGGGGGGCAGATACGCAGTATTTT. Translated: CASSISGGADTQYF.

The chain combines TRBV28 with TRBJ1-6; 8 positions agree with TRBD1. CDR1 and CDR2 from the germline V gene are MDHEN and SYDVKM. Trimming at V came to 4 bases and at J to 6 bases, leaving 8 bases not matched to a gene. This CDR3 is 16 amino acids long. The CDR3: CASSSPGQGSNSPLHF. Here the CDR3 DNA reads TGTGCCAGCAGTTCCCCCGGACAGGGAAGTAATTCACCCCTCCACTTT.

The DNA for the CDR3 is TGTGCCAGCTCTCCCGGGACAGGGGGTCCATCACCCCTCCACTTT. It codes for CASSPGTGGPSPLHF. The chain couples TRBV18 to TRBJ1-6; 11 bases map to TRBD1. J gave up 10 bases and V 6 bases, and 8 bases lay outside the gene matches. CDR1 is KGHSH, CDR2 LQKENI, per germline. The CDR3 spans 15 residues.

J is TRBJ2-1 and V is TRBV7-3, with D perhaps being TRBD1 or TRBD2 (6 bases each). Germline CDR1 and CDR2: SGHTA and FQGTGA. There are 13 residues in the CDR3. The V end was cut by 5 bases, the J end by 12 bases, with 17 bases between. The CDR3 sequence is CASSLRRDKGQFF. The CDR3 nucleotides are TGTGCCAGCAGCCTAAGGCGGGACAAGGGGCAGTTCTTC.

The CDR3 protein is CASSLGHANYGYTF. CDR3 nucleotides: TGTGCCAGCAGCTTGGGACACGCTAACTATGGCTACACCTTC. The gene calls are TRBV7-8 and TRBJ1-2, with D maybe TRBD1 (6 bases). Germline V gene data show CDR1 as SGHVS and CDR2 as FQNEAQ. V gave up 3 bases and J gave up 0 bases, with 8 bases separating them. The CDR3 runs 14 residues.

The gene calls are TRBV5-1 and TRBJ2-1; D may be TRBD1 (5 bases). Trimming cost V 1 base and J 4 bases, with 12 bases left between them. CDR1 SGHRS and CDR2 YFSETQ come from the germline V gene. This CDR3 is 15 amino acids long. The CDR3 sequence is CASSLTQGSYNEQFF. The CDR3 DNA reads as TGCGCCAGCAGCTTGACCCAGGGTTCGTACAATGAGCAGTTCTTC.

The chain has TRBV2 and TRBJ1-1; no clear D. CDR1 SNHLY and CDR2 FYNNEI come from the germline V gene. The V end was cut by 4 bases, the J end by 8 bases, with 14 bases between. This CDR3 has 13 residues. CDR3 DNA: TGTGCCAGCAGTGGGACCCCGGGAGGGGAAGCTTTCTTT. Protein sequence: CASSGTPGGEAFF.

The chain carries TRBV6-5 and TRBJ2-1; 10 bases are a match to TRBD2. The V gene's germline CDR1 is MNHEY and CDR2 SVGAGI. V was clipped by 6 bases and J by 6 bases; unmatched bases: 5. The CDR3 consists of 14 residues. CDR3 sequence (DNA): TGTGCCAGCAGCATCGGGACTAGCGTCAATGAGCAGTTCTTC. Its protein product is CASSIGTSVNEQFF.

The rearrangement joins TRBV5-6 to TRBJ1-2; D perhaps matches TRBD1 (5 bases). The V and J ends lost 4 bases and 6 bases respectively, with 13 bases between them. The germline gives CDR1 SGHDT, CDR2 YYEEEE. The CDR3 has 13 amino acids. The CDR3 DNA follows: TGTGCCAGCAGCACGGGACGGCGAGATGGCTACACCTTC. This gives the protein CASSTGRRDGYTF. Full variable domain (rest looked up from reference TRBV5-6 and TRBJ1-2): DAGVTQSPTHLIKTRGQQVTLRCSPKSGHDTVSWYQQALGQGPQFIFQYYEEEERQRGNFPDRFSGHQFPNYSSELNVNALLLGDSALYLCASSTGRRDGYTFGSGTRLTVV.